This T cell receptor (beta chain) was captured in a study of T cells in lung cancer brain metastases. Study overall: About 85% of the 20 patients had a tobacco use history. Study observations and caveats: Paired lesions shared few clones; most were lesion-specific (mean Morisita about 0.25).

Per the germline V gene, CDR1 is SGHRS and CDR2 is YFSETQ. V was shortened by 5 bases and J by 4 bases, with 9 bases between the two germline ends. This CDR3 comprises 12 residues. A word on this clone: Antigen: not known.

Produced via immunoSEQ multiplex PCR; TCRdb's table is partial and in-frame only. The sample holds 2,500 to 3,000 clones, around 86% seen once. Material: tumor tissue from the primary lung tumor. The V call is TRBV5-1, the J call TRBJ1-1; D gene unclear. This TCR was sampled from a woman aged 60-75 years with non-small cell lung cancer. CDR3 protein: CASRIGVTEAFF. DNA for the CDR3: TGCGCCAGCAGGATCGGAGTCACTGAAGCTTTCTTT.